This T cell receptor beta chain is drawn from a study of blood T cell repertoires in COVID-19. About the research overall: The samples span acute and convalescent COVID-19 from the United States, Italy and Spain. Sample material is recorded as cDNA or gDNA derived from T cells, B-cell-depleted T cells, or PBMCs.

Germline V gene data show CDR1 as PRHDT and CDR2 as FYEKMQ (reference sequence). Trimming removed 2 bases from V and 1 base from J; junction bases left unmatched: 21. The CDR3 has 23 amino acids. How the authors handled the data: It was from reference gene primer amplification that nucleated cell counts were estimated. Produced via immunoSEQ multiplex PCR; TCRdb's table is partial and in-frame only. V, J and clone size derive from that table, while D and trimming were established from the DNA sequence. The data show some 350,000 clones, around 91% seen once. The sequenced material came from peripheral blood. The chain recombines TRBV13 with TRBJ2-6; 9 nucleotides line up with TRBD1. The clonotype originates from a woman between 18 and 29 years old who had recovered from COVID-19. CDR3 bases: TGTGCCAGCAGCTTACAGCCGATCCCCCGGGACAGGGTTTCTGTATCTGGGGCCAACGTCCTGACTTTC. Amino acids: CASSLQPIPRDRVSVSGANVLTF.